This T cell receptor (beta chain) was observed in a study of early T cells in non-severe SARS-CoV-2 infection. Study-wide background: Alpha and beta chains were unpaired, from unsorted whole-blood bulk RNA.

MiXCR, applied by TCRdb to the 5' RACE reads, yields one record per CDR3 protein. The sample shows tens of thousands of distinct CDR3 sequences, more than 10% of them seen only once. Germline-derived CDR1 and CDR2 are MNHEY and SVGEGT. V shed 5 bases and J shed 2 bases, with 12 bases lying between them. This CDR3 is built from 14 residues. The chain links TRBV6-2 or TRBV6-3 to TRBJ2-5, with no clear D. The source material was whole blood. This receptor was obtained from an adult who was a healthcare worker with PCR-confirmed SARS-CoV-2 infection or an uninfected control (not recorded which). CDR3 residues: CASSVSGGQETQYF. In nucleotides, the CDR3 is TGTGCCAGCAGTGTATCCGGTGGTCAAGAGACCCAGTACTTC.